The next 22 T cell receptor beta chains were all read from a single sample in a study of shared clonotypes between healthy human individuals. Repertoires were generated with immunoSEQ multiplex PCR, while TCRdb's copy carries only in-frame clones and drops some. Here the sample spans hundreds of thousands of clones, less than 96% being singletons. Sequenced input: naive CD4+ T cells sorted from blood. Subset indicated: CD45RA+ positively selected. Every receptor here comes from a woman aged 25 to 45 in good health.

This sequence joins TRBV2 and TRBJ2-3; TRBD2 aligns across 10 bases. The CDR3 spans 18 residues. The junction had 12 bases not matched to a gene; V was cut back by 3 bases and J by 3 bases. Germline V gene data show CDR1 as SNHLY and CDR2 as FYNNEI. The CDR3 DNA reads TGTGCCAGCAGTGAGGGGCAGCTAGCGGGAGATTTAACAGATACGCAGTATTTT. Translation: CASSEGQLAGDLTDTQYF.

The chain employs TRBV5-1 and TRBJ2-7; D remains ambiguous. CDR1 is SGHRS and CDR2 is YFSETQ in the germline V gene. Trimming took off 1 base at V and 0 bases at J, with 11 bases between the two ends. This CDR3 has 15 residues. The CDR3 DNA reads TGCGCCAGCAGCTTGTCTACGGGCAGCTCCTACGAGCAGTACTTC. It encodes CASSLSTGSSYEQYF.

The chain couples TRBV18 to TRBJ2-6; D is unclear. Between the trimmed V and J ends, which lost 3 bases and 1 base, there was a span of 19 bases. The CDR3 has 19 residues. Germline lookup yields CDR1 KGHSH and CDR2 LQKENI. The CDR3 loop is CASSPVGPAGLSGANVLTF. In DNA form, the CDR3 reads TGTGCCAGCTCACCCGTCGGACCCGCAGGTCTTTCTGGGGCCAACGTCCTGACTTTC.

This chain connects TRBV7-9 to TRBJ2-7; D is unresolved. CDR3 size: 13 residues. Germline-derived CDR1 and CDR2 are SEHNR and FQNEAQ (reference sequence). The germline V and J ends were trimmed by 1 base and 7 bases, with 11 bases remaining between them. CDR3 residues: CASSLDAQTEQYF. The CDR3 bases are TGTGCCAGCAGCTTAGATGCACAGACGGAGCAGTACTTC.

V and J are TRBV7-9 and TRBJ2-3; D gene ambiguous. Germline CDR1 is SEHNR and CDR2 is FQNEAQ (reference sequence). Trimming took off 4 bases at V and 7 bases at J, with 12 bases between the two ends. The CDR3 sequence is 13 residues long. CDR3 coding DNA: TGTGCCAGCAGCTCCGAACGGTGGAATACGCAGTATTTT. Translation: CASSSERWNTQYF.

The chain couples TRBV27 to TRBJ2-3; no firm D call. The CDR3 sequence is 15 residues long. Trimming pared 5 bases from V and 4 bases from J, leaving 16 bases between. From germline, CDR1 is MNHEY and CDR2 SMNVEV (reference sequence). CDR3 sequence reads: CASSQIIGPSDTQYF. DNA for the CDR3: TGTGCCAGCAGTCAAATCATCGGACCGTCAGATACGCAGTATTTT.

The count of this clone is one. V usage is TRBV11-2 and J usage is TRBJ1-1, with D unclear. V was pared by 6 bases and J by 11 bases, with 19 bases between. The germline V gene has CDR1 SGHAT and CDR2 FQNNGV. This CDR3 has 13 amino acids. For the CDR3, the DNA is TGTGCCAGCAGGTTATTAGGGTCCTCCCGGGCTTTCTTT. It yields the protein CASRLLGSSRAFF. Variable domain in full (rest from reference TRBV11-2 and TRBJ1-1): EAGVAQSPRYKIIEKRQSVAFWCNPISGHATLYWYQQILGQGPKLLIQFQNNGVVDDSQLPKDRFSAERLKGVDSTLKIQPAKLEDSAVYLCASRLLGSSRAFFGQGTRLTVV.

Concerning this clone itself: The identical CDR3 is also encoded by other nucleotide sequences in the sample. The chain employs TRBV30 and TRBJ1-1; no firm D call. This CDR3 region has 12 residues. Trimming took off 0 bases at V and 1 base at J, with 3 bases between the two ends. The germline gives CDR1 GTSNPN, CDR2 SVGIG (reference sequence). The CDR3: CAWSVRNTEAFF. The CDR3 region has the DNA TGTGCCTGGAGTGTACGGAACACTGAAGCTTTCTTT.

The V gene is TRBV6-1, the J gene TRBJ2-3; 7 bases map to TRBD2. The germline V gene has CDR1 MNHNS and CDR2 SASEGT. The CDR3 sequence is 15 residues long. The V and J ends lost 6 bases and 3 bases, in that order; junction bases with no gene match: 9. As DNA, the CDR3 is TGTGCCAGCAGGACTAGCATTCTTACTACAGATACGCAGTATTTT. It translates to CASRTSILTTDTQYF.

This clone has just one count. The chain carries TRBV5-1 and TRBJ2-1, with a weak D call TRBD2 (6 bases). V lost 4 bases and J lost 15, with 17 bases in between. The CDR3 runs to 12 residues. The germline V gene encodes CDR1 SGHRS and CDR2 YFSETQ. As DNA, the CDR3 is TGCGCCAGCAGCCCGGAGGGGCGGGACGGGTTCTTC. It translates to CASSPEGRDGFF.

The rearrangement uses TRBV7-9 and TRBJ1-6; D not resolved. This CDR3 contains 18 residues. V lost 5 bases and J lost 0, with 17 bases in between. The V gene's germline CDR1 is SEHNR and CDR2 FQNEAQ (reference sequence). CDR3 residues: CASSTTPTASSYNSPLHF. The CDR3 nucleotides are TGTGCCAGCAGCACGACCCCGACGGCTAGCTCCTATAATTCACCCCTCCACTTT.

The chain employs TRBV28 and TRBJ1-1, with D tentatively TRBD1 (6 bases). The ends were cut back, 8 bases at V and 6 bases at J, with 16 bases in the middle. The germline V gene has CDR1 MDHEN and CDR2 SYDVKM. The CDR3 contains 13 residues. Here the CDR3 reads CASVKGVTAEAFF. The CDR3 DNA sequence: TGTGCCAGCGTCAAGGGGGTGACGGCTGAAGCTTTCTTT.

Written as DNA, the CDR3 is TGTGCCAGCAGCTTAGCTACTAAGAAGGGGACAGATACGCAGTATTTT. It encodes CASSLATKKGTDTQYF. The chain couples TRBV7-9 to TRBJ2-3, with D possibly TRBD1 on 5 matching bases. V gave up 0 bases and J gave up 3 bases, with 13 bases separating them. The germline CDR1 and CDR2 sequences are SEHNR and FQNEAQ (reference sequence). This CDR3 region has 16 residues.

The rearrangement uses TRBV9 and TRBJ2-1; D remains unclear. Germline V gene sequence: CDR1 SGDLS, CDR2 YYNGEE. V was cut by 4 bases and J by 3 bases, with 11 bases left in between. The CDR3 runs to 14 residues. CDR3 DNA sequence: TGTGCCAGCAGCACAAATGGGAACTACAATGAGCAGTTCTTC. Translated: CASSTNGNYNEQFF. Filled out from reference TRBV9 and TRBJ2-1, the complete variable domain reads DSGVTQTPKHLITATGQRVTLRCSPRSGDLSVYWYQQSLDQGLQFLIQYYNGEERAKGNILERFSAQQFPDLHSELNLSSLELGDSALYFCASSTNGNYNEQFFGPGTRLTVL.

The V call is TRBV11-2, the J call TRBJ1-1, with D uncertain. This CDR3 is 13 amino acids long. V dropped 5 bases and J dropped 1 base, with 8 bases sitting between them. The germline CDR1 and CDR2 sequences are SGHAT and FQNNGV. Here the CDR3 DNA reads TGTGCCAGCAGCCAAGAAGGGAACACTGAAGCTTTCTTT. This codes for CASSQEGNTEAFF.

With respect to this clone: The sample holds other DNA sequences that translate to the same CDR3. This chain connects TRBV28 to TRBJ2-5, with 8 positions matching TRBD2. Germline lookup yields CDR1 MDHEN and CDR2 SYDVKM. The V and J ends lost 6 bases and 3 bases, in that order; junction bases with no gene match: 0. This CDR3 is built from 12 residues. CDR3 nucleotides: TGTGCCAGCAGCGGGGGGGAAGAGACCCAGTACTTC. This codes for CASSGGEETQYF. Based on the CDR3 plus reference TRBV28 and TRBJ2-5, the full variable domain is DVKVTQSSRYLVKRTGEKVFLECVQDMDHENMFWYRQDPGLGLRLIYFSYDVKMKEKGDIPEGYSVSREKKERFSLILESASTNQTSMYLCASSGGEETQYFGPGTRLLVL.

This chain links TRBV5-4 with TRBJ2-5, with TRBD2 matching over 10 bases. V was pared by 0 bases and J by 5 bases, with 7 bases of the junction left unmatched. CDR1 SGHNT and CDR2 YYREEE come from the germline V gene (reference sequence). The CDR3 extends over 16 amino acids. The CDR3 loop reads CASSLGLAGPGETQYF. DNA of the CDR3: TGTGCCAGCAGCTTGGGACTAGCGGGCCCTGGGGAGACCCAGTACTTC.

V is TRBV6-6 and J is TRBJ2-7; tentative D call: TRBD2 (5 bases). Germline values: CDR1 MNHNY, CDR2 SVGAGI (reference sequence). CDR3 length: 15 amino acids. With 4 bases removed from V and 0 bases from J, the gap between germline ends came to 13 bases. The CDR3 coding sequence is TGTGCCAGCAGTTTTAAGCGGCCGTCCTCCTACGAGCAGTACTTC. As protein: CASSFKRPSSYEQYF.

The chain is built from TRBV7-2 and TRBJ1-5; D not resolved. Germline-derived CDR1 and CDR2 are SGHTA and FQGNSA. Trimming took 2 bases from V and 7 from J, leaving 9 bases between them. The CDR3 loop spans 13 amino acids. The CDR3 sequence: CASSLRAEQPQHF. In DNA, the CDR3 is TGTGCCAGCAGCTTAAGGGCCGAACAGCCCCAGCATTTT.

The chain carries TRBV7-9 and TRBJ1-1, with D possibly matching TRBD1 (5 bases). CDR1 and CDR2 (germline): SEHNR, FQNEAQ (reference sequence). The V gene lost 6 bases and the J gene lost 7 bases, with 15 bases spanning the gap. The CDR3 has 13 amino acids. As DNA, the CDR3 is TGTGCCAGCAGGACGACAGTCGCTGATGAAGCTTTCTTT. As protein: CASRTTVADEAFF.

The V gene is TRBV18, the J gene TRBJ1-5; unclear D gene. Trimming removed 3 bases from V and 5 bases from J, with 8 bases in between. This CDR3 comprises 13 residues. The germline CDR1 and CDR2 sequences are KGHSH and LQKENI. CDR3 DNA sequence: TGTGCCAGCTCACCTGGACCGGATCAGCCCCAGCATTTT. Residues: CASSPGPDQPQHF.

The rearrangement joins TRBV7-9 to TRBJ1-4; no reliable D call. This CDR3 is built from 15 residues. V lost 4 bases and J lost 5, with 14 bases in between. Germline-derived CDR1 and CDR2 are SEHNR and FQNEAQ (reference sequence). CDR3 in DNA: TGTGCCAGCAGCTCCGAAAGGATCAGGAATGAAAAACTGTTTTTT. Amino acid sequence: CASSSERIRNEKLFF.